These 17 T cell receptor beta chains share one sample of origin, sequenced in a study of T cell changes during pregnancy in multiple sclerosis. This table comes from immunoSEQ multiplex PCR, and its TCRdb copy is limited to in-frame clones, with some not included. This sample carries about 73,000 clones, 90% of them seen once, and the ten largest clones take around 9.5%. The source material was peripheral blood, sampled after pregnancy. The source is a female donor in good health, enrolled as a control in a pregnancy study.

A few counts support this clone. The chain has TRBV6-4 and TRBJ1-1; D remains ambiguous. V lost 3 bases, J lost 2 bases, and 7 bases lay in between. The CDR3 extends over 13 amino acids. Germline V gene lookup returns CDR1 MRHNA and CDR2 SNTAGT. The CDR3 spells CASSEGLNTEAFF. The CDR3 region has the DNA TGTGCCAGCAGTGAGGGCCTTAACACTGAAGCTTTCTTT.

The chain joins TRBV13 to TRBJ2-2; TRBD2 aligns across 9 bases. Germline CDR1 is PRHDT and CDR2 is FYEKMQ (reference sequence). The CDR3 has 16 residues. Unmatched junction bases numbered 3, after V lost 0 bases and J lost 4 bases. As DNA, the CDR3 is TGTGCCAGCAGCTTAGGGCTAGCGGGGATCACCGGGGAGCTGTTTTTT. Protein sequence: CASSLGLAGITGELFF.

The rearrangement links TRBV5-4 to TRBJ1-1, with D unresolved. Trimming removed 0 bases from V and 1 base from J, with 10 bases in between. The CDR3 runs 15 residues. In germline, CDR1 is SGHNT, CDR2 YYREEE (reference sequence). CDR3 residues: CASSLALGPNTEAFF. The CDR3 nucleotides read TGTGCCAGCAGCTTGGCCCTGGGCCCGAACACTGAAGCTTTCTTT. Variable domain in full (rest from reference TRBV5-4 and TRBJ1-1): ETGVTQSPTHLIKTRGQQVTLRCSSQSGHNTVSWYQQALGQGPQFIFQYYREEENGRGNFPPRFSGLQFPNYSSELNVNALELDDSALYLCASSLALGPNTEAFFGQGTRLTVV.

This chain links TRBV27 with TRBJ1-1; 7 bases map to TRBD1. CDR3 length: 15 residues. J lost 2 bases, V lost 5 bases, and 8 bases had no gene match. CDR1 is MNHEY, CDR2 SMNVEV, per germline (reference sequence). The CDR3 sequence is CASSSRQGRNTEAFF. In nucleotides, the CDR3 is TGTGCCAGCAGTAGTAGACAGGGAAGAAACACTGAAGCTTTCTTT.

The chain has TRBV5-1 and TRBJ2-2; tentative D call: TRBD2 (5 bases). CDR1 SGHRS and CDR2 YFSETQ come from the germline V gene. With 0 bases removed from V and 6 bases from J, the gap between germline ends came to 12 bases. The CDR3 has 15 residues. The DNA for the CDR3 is TGCGCCAGCAGCTTGGGGGCTTACGGGGCCGGGGAGCTGTTTTTT. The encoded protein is CASSLGAYGAGELFF.

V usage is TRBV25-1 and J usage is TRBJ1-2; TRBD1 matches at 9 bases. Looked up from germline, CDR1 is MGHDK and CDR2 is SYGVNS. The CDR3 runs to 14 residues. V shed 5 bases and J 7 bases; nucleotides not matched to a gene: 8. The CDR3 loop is CASSSRQGVVGYTF. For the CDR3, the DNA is TGTGCCAGCAGTTCCCGACAGGGGGTAGTTGGCTACACCTTC.

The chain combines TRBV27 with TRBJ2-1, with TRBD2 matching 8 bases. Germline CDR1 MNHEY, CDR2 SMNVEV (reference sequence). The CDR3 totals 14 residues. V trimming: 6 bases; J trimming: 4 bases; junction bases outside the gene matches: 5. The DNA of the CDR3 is TGTGCCAGCAGCAGACCTAGCGGGTACAATGAGCAGTTCTTC. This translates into CASSRPSGYNEQFF.

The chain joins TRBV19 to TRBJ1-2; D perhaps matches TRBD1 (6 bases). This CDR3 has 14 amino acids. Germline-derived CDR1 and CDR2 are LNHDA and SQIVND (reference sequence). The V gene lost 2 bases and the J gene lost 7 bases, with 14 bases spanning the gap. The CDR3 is CASSIWGPGSGYTF. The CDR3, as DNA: TGTGCCAGTAGTATATGGGGGCCTGGATCTGGCTACACCTTC.

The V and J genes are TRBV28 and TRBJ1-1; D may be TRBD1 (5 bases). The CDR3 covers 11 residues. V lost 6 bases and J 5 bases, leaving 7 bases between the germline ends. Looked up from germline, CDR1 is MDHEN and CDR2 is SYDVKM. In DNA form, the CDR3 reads TGTGCCAGCAGCCCAGGGACTGAAGCTTTCTTT. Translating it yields CASSPGTEAFF. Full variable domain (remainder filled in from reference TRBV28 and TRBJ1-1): DVKVTQSSRYLVKRTGEKVFLECVQDMDHENMFWYRQDPGLGLRLIYFSYDVKMKEKGDIPEGYSVSREKKERFSLILESASTNQTSMYLCASSPGTEAFFGQGTRLTVV.

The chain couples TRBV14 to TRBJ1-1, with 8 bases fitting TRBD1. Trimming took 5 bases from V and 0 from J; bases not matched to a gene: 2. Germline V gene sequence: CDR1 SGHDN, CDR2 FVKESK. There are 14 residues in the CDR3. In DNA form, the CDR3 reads TGTGCCAGCAGCGGGACAGGTATGAACACTGAAGCTTTCTTT. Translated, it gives CASSGTGMNTEAFF.

CDR3 protein: CASSPSGRVDEQFF. As DNA, the CDR3 is TGTGCCAGCAGTCCTAGCGGGAGGGTTGATGAGCAGTTCTTC. The J gene is TRBJ2-1, the V gene TRBV2; 12 bases map to TRBD2. J was trimmed by 8 bases and V by 5 bases; bases with no gene match: 4. Germline assignment: CDR1 SNHLY and CDR2 FYNNEI. The CDR3 is 14 residues long.

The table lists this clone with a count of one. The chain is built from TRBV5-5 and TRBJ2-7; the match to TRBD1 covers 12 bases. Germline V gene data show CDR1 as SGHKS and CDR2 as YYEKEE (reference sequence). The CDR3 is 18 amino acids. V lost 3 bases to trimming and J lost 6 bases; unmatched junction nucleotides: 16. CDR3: CASSSLFSPGQGAGEQYF. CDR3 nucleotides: TGTGCCAGCAGCTCTCTCTTCTCGCCGGGACAGGGGGCGGGCGAGCAGTACTTC.

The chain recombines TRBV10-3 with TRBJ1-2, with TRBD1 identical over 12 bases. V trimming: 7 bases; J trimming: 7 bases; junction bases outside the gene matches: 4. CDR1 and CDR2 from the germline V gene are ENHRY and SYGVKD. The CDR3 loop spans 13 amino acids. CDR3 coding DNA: TGTGCCATCACCGGGACAGGGGGCCTTGGCTACACCTTC. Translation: CAITGTGGLGYTF.

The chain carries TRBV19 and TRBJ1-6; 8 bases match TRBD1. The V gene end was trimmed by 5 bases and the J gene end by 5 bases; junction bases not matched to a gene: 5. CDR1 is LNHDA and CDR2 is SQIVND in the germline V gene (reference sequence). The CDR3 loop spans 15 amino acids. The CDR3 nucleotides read TGTGCCAGTAGTGGCCAGGGGGCTGATAATTCACCCCTCCACTTT. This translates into CASSGQGADNSPLHF.

CDR3 sequence: CASSLGGRTGNTGELFF. In DNA form, the CDR3 reads TGTGCCAGCAGCTTAGGGGGCCGGACAGGGAACACCGGGGAGCTGTTTTTT. This chain connects TRBV11-3 to TRBJ2-2; 7 bases match TRBD1. CDR1 SGHNT and CDR2 YENEEA come from the germline V gene. The CDR3 is 17 amino acids. V shed 1 base and J 1 base; nucleotides not matched to a gene: 6. Combining the CDR3 with reference TRBV11-3 and TRBJ2-2 gives the whole variable domain EAGVVQSPRYKIIEKKQPVAFWCNPISGHNTLYWYLQNLGQGPELLIRYENEEAVDDSQLPKDRFSAERLKGVDSTLKIQPAELGDSAVYLCASSLGGRTGNTGELFFGEGSRLTVL.

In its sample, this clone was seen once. The CDR3 bases are TGTGCCAGCAGTGAAGAGGTAGCGGCCTACAATGAGCAGTTCTTC. It is translated as CASSEEVAAYNEQFF. This chain links TRBV2 with TRBJ2-1, with D tentatively TRBD2 (6 bases). V shed 1 base and J shed 2 bases, with 9 bases lying between them. The CDR3 length is 15 residues. Germline V gives CDR1 SNHLY, CDR2 FYNNEI.

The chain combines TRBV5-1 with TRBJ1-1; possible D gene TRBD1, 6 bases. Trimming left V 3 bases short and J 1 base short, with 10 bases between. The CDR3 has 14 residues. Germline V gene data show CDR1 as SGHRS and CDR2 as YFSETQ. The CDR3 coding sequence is TGCGCCAGCAGCTCAGGACAGCGGAACACTGAAGCTTTCTTT. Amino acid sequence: CASSSGQRNTEAFF.